The rows below give T cell receptor beta chains drawn from one sample of a study of beta chain features in type 1 diabetes. TCRdb's table, derived via immunoSEQ multiplex PCR, lists solely in-frame clones and lacks some. There are 200,000 to 300,000 clones in the sample; about a tenth occur only once, and 0.017% lies in the top ten. Source material: naive CD4+ T cells from blood. The receptors originated from a man aged 25 to 45 with type 1 diabetes. Each CDR3 is given with its conserved first and last residue.

>TRBJ2-7|12|TRBV28
CASSLRGYEQYF
>TRBJ1-1|13|TRBV7-9
CASTRQGRTEAFF
>TRBJ1-1|13|TRBV6-1
CASSGQKDGEAFF
>TRBJ2-3|14|TRBV19
CASSITGQADTQYF
>TRBJ2-1|16|TRBV2
CASRGLAASSYNEQFF
>TRBJ2-3|16|TRBV4-3
CASSQAPSVITDTQYF
>TRBJ1-2|15|TRBV6-1
CASSVVRDSRYGYTF
>TRBJ1-2|13|TRBV7-9
CASSLNRNYGYTF
>TRBJ2-3|16|TRBV5-1
CASSITQRGRTDTQYF
>TRBJ2-7|14|TRBV11-2
CASSPLAGPYEQYF
>TRBJ2-5|17|TRBV7-2
CASSLTPLGQGAGTQYF
>TRBJ2-7|15|TRBV15
CATSAQRGPSYEQYF
>TRBJ2-7|13|TRBV7-2
CASSLGGGYEQYF
>TRBJ1-2|14|TRBV5-1
CASSEKGAIEGYTF
>TRBJ1-5|15|TRBV4-1
CASSQMGGSNQPQHF
>TRBJ2-7|12|TRBV2
CASSAERGEQYF
>TRBJ2-6|15|TRBV5-6
CASGSGGAGANVLTF
>TRBJ1-2|14|TRBV29-1
CSVAGTGGAYGYTF
>TRBJ2-1|14|TRBV2
CATTPRGTLGRPFF
>TRBJ2-1|15|TRBV5-1
CASRPQAGVYNEQFF
>TRBJ1-1|17|TRBV7-8
CASSLGLISTMNTEAFF
>TRBJ2-1|15|TRBV5-4
CASSLGGGNYNEQFF
>TRBJ2-2|15|TRBV4-1
CASSQGLALTGELFF
>TRBJ1-1|14|TRBV7-2
CASSPRQGITEAFF
>TRBJ2-5|13|TRBV18
CASSPGQLETQYF
>TRBJ1-2|14|TRBV7-9
CASSLGQGDYGYTF
>TRBJ1-1|15|TRBV19
CASPPPGQGFTEAFF
>TRBJ2-5|15|TRBV29-1
CSVGGDRGRRETQYF
>TRBJ2-3|15|TRBV2
CASTRDRTSTDTQYF
>TRBJ2-1|15|TRBV11-3
CASSLVTGSYNEQFF
>TRBJ2-3|15|TRBV5-4
CASSPRLADTDTQYF
>TRBJ2-6|17|TRBV19
CASRVGHRASGANVLTF
>TRBJ2-3|16|TRBV10-3
CAISESTWAGTDTQYF
>TRBJ2-5|14|TRBV2
CASSATGVRETQYF
>TRBJ1-1|14|TRBV9
CASSPSGTYTEAFF
>TRBJ2-7|13|TRBV7-2
CASSLAQGREQYF
>TRBJ2-2|16|TRBV4-1
CASSPGRARGSGELFF
>TRBJ2-2|14|TRBV9
CASSVTGDTGELFF
>TRBJ2-3|18|TRBV11-2
CASSLGTGGPRVTDTQYF
>TRBJ2-7|13|TRBV6-1
CASSTGQTYEQYF
>TRBJ2-7|13|TRBV5-4
CASSRDRTYEQYF
>TRBJ1-2|10|TRBV7-6
CASSRAHYTF
>TRBJ1-3|14|TRBV29-1
CSVEKSTGGNTIYF
>TRBJ1-1|15|TRBV15
CATRSLDRDFTEAFF